A selection of T cell receptor beta chains follows, all from one sample in a study of T cell responses to AZD1222 COVID-19 vaccine. Data came from immunoSEQ multiplex PCR; TCRdb stores just in-frame clones and leaves some out. The table has about 150,000 clones, 85% to 95% seen once; the top ten hold 1.6%. The sequenced sample was peripheral blood, obtained on day 0 of AZD1222 vaccination. These receptors were taken from an adult in good health. CDR3s include the opening cysteine and the closing phenylalanine or tryptophan. Fields, in order: clone size, CDR3 length, V gene, J gene, D gene, CDR3 DNA, CDR3 protein. D genes are given only for firm matches. Only part of the rows carry a size: once, few, many, or a class if the clone is expanded.

>.|16|TRBV6-5|TRBJ2-3|TRBD1
TGTGCCAGCAGTTCCCGAGCGGGACAGGGGAGGGATACGCAGTATTTT
CASSSRAGQGRDTQYF
>.|13|TRBV29-1|TRBJ2-7|TRBD2
TGCAGCGGCCGCCGCAGCGGGAGCTCCGAGCAGTACTTC
CSGRRSGSSEQYF
>.|16|TRBV6-2/TRBV6-3|TRBJ1-4|.
TGTGCCAGCAGTAAAGAGACGGGAGCAACTAATGAAAAACTGTTTTTT
CASSKETGATNEKLFF
>.|14|TRBV2|TRBJ2-7|.
TGTGCCAGCACCGATAGGACAGAAAACTACGAGCAGTACTTC
CASTDRTENYEQYF
>.|13|TRBV5-1|TRBJ1-1|.
TGCGCCAGCAGCTTGGTTCCCGGCAGGGAAGCTTTCTTT
CASSLVPGREAFF
>.|14|TRBV21-1|TRBJ1-2|.
TGTGCCAGCAGCAAAGTTTTTCGCAGAATTGGCTACACCTTC
CASSKVFRRIGYTF
>.|16|TRBV6-4|TRBJ2-3|TRBD2
TGTGCCAGCAGTGAGTTAGCGGGAGGGAGCACAGATACGCAGTATTTT
CASSELAGGSTDTQYF
>.|14|TRBV7-6|TRBJ2-5|.
TGTGCCAGCAGCTTAGGGCGAGGGAGGGAGACCCAGTACTTC
CASSLGRGRETQYF
>once|14|TRBV5-6|TRBJ2-5|TRBD1
TGTGCCAGCAGCATTAGGACAGGGAAAGAGACCCAGTACTTC
CASSIRTGKETQYF
>once|14|TRBV6-5|TRBJ1-3|.
TGTGCCAGCACCCGAGGAGGTACTGGAAACACCATATATTTT
CASTRGGTGNTIYF
>.|15|TRBV12-5|TRBJ1-1|TRBD1
TGTGCTAGTGTCGGGACAGGGGGAGAAGGGGCTGAAGCTTTCTTT
CASVGTGGEGAEAFF
>.|12|TRBV11-2|TRBJ1-2|.
TGTGCCAGCAGCCCCGGGCCTGGTGGCTACACCTTC
CASSPGPGGYTF
>.|16|TRBV25-1|TRBJ2-5|.
TGTGCCAGCAGTGGGGGTCGGGGACACCGACTGGAGACCCAGTACTTC
CASSGGRGHRLETQYF
>once|15|TRBV29-1|TRBJ1-2|TRBD1
TGCAGCGCAATGACAATCCCGGGACAGAAAGATGGCTACACCTTC
CSAMTIPGQKDGYTF
>once|13|TRBV11-3|TRBJ1-1|.
TGTGCCAGCAGCCAAGAGGGGGACACTGAAGCTTTCTTT
CASSQEGDTEAFF
>.|12|TRBV10-1|TRBJ2-1|TRBD1
TGCGCCTTTCGGACAGGGGATAATGAGCAGTTCTTC
CAFRTGDNEQFF
>.|14|TRBV4-2|TRBJ1-3|.
TGTGCCAGCAGCCAAGTGGGGGCTGGAAACACCATATATTTT
CASSQVGAGNTIYF
>.|16|TRBV5-4|TRBJ1-2|.
TGTGCCAGCAGCGGGTGGTTGACAGGTTCTAACTATGGCTACACCTTC
CASSGWLTGSNYGYTF
>.|13|TRBV18|TRBJ1-2|.
TGTGCCAGCTCACCGGGGTCGGACTATGGCTACACCTTC
CASSPGSDYGYTF
>.|13|TRBV2|TRBJ2-7|.
TGTGCCAGCAGTGAATACGGACCGTACGAGCAGTACTTC
CASSEYGPYEQYF
>.|14|TRBV5-1|TRBJ2-3|.
TGCGCCAGTCGGGCCAGGACCGACGAAGATACGCAGTATTTT
CASRARTDEDTQYF
>.|16|TRBV28|TRBJ1-1|TRBD1
TGTGCCAGCAGCCTAACCGGGACAGGGGAGAACACTGAAGCTTTCTTT
CASSLTGTGENTEAFF
>.|13|TRBV5-1|TRBJ2-1|.
TGCGCCAGCAGCTTGGGTGTCAGCTATGAGCAGTTCTTC
CASSLGVSYEQFF
>.|17|TRBV7-3|TRBJ1-4|TRBD1
TGTGCCAGCAGCTTAACCCTGGTGACAGGGGGCTATGAAAAACTGTTTTTT
CASSLTLVTGGYEKLFF
>.|13|TRBV18|TRBJ1-1|.
TGTGCCAGCTCACCTCCGGGAAACACTGAAGCTTTCTTT
CASSPPGNTEAFF
>.|12|TRBV30|TRBJ2-7|TRBD1
TGTGCCTGGAAACGGACAGGGCTCGAGCAGTACTTC
CAWKRTGLEQYF
>.|16|TRBV5-1|TRBJ1-3|TRBD1
TGCGCCAGCAGCCTCTCGGGACAGGCGGCTGGAAACACCATATATTTT
CASSLSGQAAGNTIYF
>.|17|TRBV6-2/TRBV6-3|TRBJ1-5|.
TGTGCCAGCAGTTACTGGGTGGAGGTGGAGAGCAATCAGCCCCAGCATTTT
CASSYWVEVESNQPQHF
>once|14|TRBV19|TRBJ1-1|.
TGTGCCAGTAGTATCAGGGTTAAAATGAATGAAGCTTTCTTT
CASSIRVKMNEAFF
>.|17|TRBV2|TRBJ2-1|.
TGTGCCAGCAGTGAACTTGGGGTAGGGGTGGACTACAATGAGCAGTTCTTC
CASSELGVGVDYNEQFF
>.|13|TRBV7-3|TRBJ1-3|.
TGTGCCAGCAGTCAGACTGTAGGAAACACCATATATTTT
CASSQTVGNTIYF
>.|13|TRBV12-5|TRBJ1-4|.
TGTGCTAGTGGTTCACCAGAGGTGGAAAAACTGTTTTTT
CASGSPEVEKLFF
>.|15|TRBV5-4|TRBJ1-1|TRBD1
TGTGCCAGCAGTTACCCGGGACAGGGGAACACTGAAGCTTTCTTT
CASSYPGQGNTEAFF
>.|11|TRBV6-4|TRBJ2-7|.
TGTGCCGACAACGACCCCTACGAGCAGTACTTC
CADNDPYEQYF
>.|13|TRBV6-5|TRBJ1-1|TRBD1
TGTGCCAGCAGGCCAGGGGGTTTGACTGAAGCTTTCTTT
CASRPGGLTEAFF
>.|13|TRBV3-1/TRBV3-2|TRBJ1-2|TRBD1
TGTGCCAGCAGCCAAGTCAGGGGGCATGGCTACACCTTC
CASSQVRGHGYTF
>.|17|TRBV7-2|TRBJ2-7|.
TGTGCCAGCAGTATAGAGTTTGGTGACTCTCCGGACTACGAGCAGTACTTC
CASSIEFGDSPDYEQYF
>.|13|TRBV5-6|TRBJ1-1|.
TGTGCCAGCAGCTTGTTTGATAACACTGAAGCTTTCTTT
CASSLFDNTEAFF
>.|15|TRBV19|TRBJ1-1|.
TGTGCCAGTAGAACAGGCTGGAGTAATCCGACTGAAGCTTTCTTT
CASRTGWSNPTEAFF
>.|13|TRBV2|TRBJ2-4|.
TGTGCCAGCCTATACCTGGAGGGGGACATTCAGTACTTC
CASLYLEGDIQYF
>once|13|TRBV5-1|TRBJ2-7|.
TGCGCCAGCAGCCGGGACGGGGGCTACGAGCAGTACTTC
CASSRDGGYEQYF
>.|16|TRBV28|TRBJ2-1|.
TGTGCCAGCAGAGCCGGGACTCTTATATACTACAATGAGCAGTTCTTC
CASRAGTLIYYNEQFF
>.|12|TRBV10-3|TRBJ2-7|.
TGTGCCATCAGTGTCGGGACCTACGAGCAGTACTTC
CAISVGTYEQYF
>.|13|TRBV5-1|TRBJ2-7|.
TGCGCCAGCAGCTCGGCTACAGCCTACGAGCAGTACTTC
CASSSATAYEQYF
>.|14|TRBV7-2|TRBJ2-5|.
TGTGCCAGCAGCTTACTCAGGCCACAAGAGACCCAGTACTTC
CASSLLRPQETQYF
>.|12|TRBV12-3/TRBV12-4|TRBJ2-7|.
TGTGCCAGCAGTGTCTCATGGTTCGAGCAGTACTTC
CASSVSWFEQYF
>.|16|TRBV4-2|TRBJ2-7|.
TGTGCCAGCAGCCAAGATTGGAGCCAACGAACCTACGAGCAGTACTTC
CASSQDWSQRTYEQYF
>.|14|TRBV5-1|TRBJ2-7|TRBD1
TGCGCCAGCAGCTCTAGGACAGGGGTGAGGGAGCAGTACTTC
CASSSRTGVREQYF
>.|16|TRBV4-1|TRBJ2-5|.
TGCGCCAGCAGCCCCCGCCCGCGGGATGTTCGAGAGACCCAGTACTTC
CASSPRPRDVRETQYF
>.|12|TRBV10-3|TRBJ1-2|.
TGTGCCATCAGTGAGTCGGACTATGGCTACACCTTC
CAISESDYGYTF
>.|18|TRBV5-8|TRBJ1-5|.
TGTGCCAGCAGCCAACTCTTTGGTTACGGGTCCGATAATCAGCCCCAGCATTTT
CASSQLFGYGSDNQPQHF